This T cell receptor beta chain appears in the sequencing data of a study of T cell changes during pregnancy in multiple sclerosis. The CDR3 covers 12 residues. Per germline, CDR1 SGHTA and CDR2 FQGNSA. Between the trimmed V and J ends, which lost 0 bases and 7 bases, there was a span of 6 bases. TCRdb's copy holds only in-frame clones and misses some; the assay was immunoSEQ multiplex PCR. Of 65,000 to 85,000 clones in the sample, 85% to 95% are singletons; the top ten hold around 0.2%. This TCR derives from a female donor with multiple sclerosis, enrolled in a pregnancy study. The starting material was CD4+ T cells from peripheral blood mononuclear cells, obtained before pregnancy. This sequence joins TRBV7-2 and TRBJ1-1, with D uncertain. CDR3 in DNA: TGTGCCAGCAGCTTAGCGAGCCTTGAAGCTTTCTTT. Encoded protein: CASSLASLEAFF.